One TCR beta chain is described in this entry. Its antigen is unknown. These data come from a study of PD-1 blockade in mismatch repair-deficient tumors. General study results and limits: Rapid post-treatment expansion, then contraction, generally preceding radiologic response, marked tumor-resident clones.

Mismatch repair deficiency was confirmed in all patients, by PCR or immunohistochemistry. Using immunoSEQ multiplex PCR, the repertoire was profiled, and TCRdb retains in-frame clones only, with some absent. The sample lists 120,000 or so clones; 86% were seen once. This TCR was sampled from an adult with mismatch repair-deficient cancer. Specimen: peripheral blood, collected 44 weeks after starting pembrolizumab.

In DNA form, the CDR3 reads TGTGCCAGCACCTTTGAGGGGAGTAACACTGAAGCTTTCTTT. Its protein product is CASTFEGSNTEAFF. The chain combines TRBV5-4 with TRBJ1-1, with D maybe TRBD1 (5 bases). Trimming took 6 bases from V and 2 from J, leaving 14 bases between them. Germline assignment: CDR1 SGHNT and CDR2 YYREEE (reference sequence). This CDR3 is 14 amino acids long.